Listed here is a single TCR beta chain. Its antigen is unknown. The library relied on the immunoSEQ multiplex PCR assay. A mixture of 60 forward primers for TCR Vbeta segments and 13 reverse primers for TCR Jbeta segments was used in the multiplex PCR. The CDR3 region of rearranged TCR beta genes was amplified from genomic DNA by a multiplex PCR assay. The amplified TCR beta libraries were sequenced on the Illumina HiSeq System as 87-base-pair reads. As for the original processing: In a later analysis, around 80 million unique TCR beta chains were counted across the approximately 640 repertoires, and roughly 11 million of these chains were shared by at least two donors. To remove PCR and sequencing errors, raw reads were error-corrected and collapsed into unique sequences using a nearest-neighbor algorithm that merged closely related sequences. Alignment of CDR3 sequences to IMGT reference sequences was used to assign V, D and J gene segments. For a sequence to be retained, at least a six-nucleotide match to both a V gene segment and a J gene segment was required. Rearrangements were called productive when the CDR3 lacked stop codons and stayed in frame with V and J; all others were non-productive. CDR3 was defined according to IMGT convention as the region running from the second conserved V-encoded cysteine to the conserved J-encoded phenylalanine. Sequences without an unambiguous match to a single V gene segment were excluded from the earlier analysis of several hundred of the donors. An earlier analysis of 587 of the donors called V segments functional above 56.7% productive rearrangements and segregating when the between-donor standard deviation exceeded 5%. A statistical classification framework was built to diagnose cytomegalovirus status from the catalog of TCR beta chain sequences. In a later analysis, V and J genes were assigned by comparing TCR nucleotide sequences against IMGT/GENE-DB human TR gene sequences. In a later analysis, CDR3 sequences and most-parsimonious VDJ recombination scenarios were assigned using the TCRdist pipeline. In a later analysis, every TCR beta chain was defined by the combination of its CDR3 amino acid sequence and its V-gene family, and reads without a unique V-gene family were dropped. A later analysis removed 550 to 700 highly shared, low-generation-probability nucleotide sequences to deal with suspected cross-contamination and a sequencing artifact. In a later analysis, a clonal expansion index for each public chain was calculated from normalized within-repertoire ranks of inferred template counts. In a later analysis, generation probabilities were computed using a VDJ recombination model fitted to out-of-frame rearrangements, and the results were checked against IGoR. In a later analysis, TCR-TCR, TCR-HLA and TCR-CMV co-occurrence was scored with hypergeometric tests, and a repertoire-size bias correction was applied to TCR pairs. In a later analysis, false discovery rates were estimated by permuting HLA or CMV assignments 20 times. In a later analysis, co-occurring TCRs were grouped using DBSCAN, and TCRdist sequence similarity was added for clustering within HLA-allele-positive subsets. Repertoires with fewer than 30,000 or more than 120,000 public chains were left out of co-occurrence clustering, as were four to six repertoires with anomalous nucleotide sharing. The table was pulled from immuneACCESS by TCRdb, which kept in-frame rearrangements only. Such tables lose some clones; where checked, under half of the loss comes from unresolved V genes, and the rest has no known cause. D and trimming come from the DNA, and the V and J calls and clone size come from that table. This sample's table lists approximately 82,000 clones. The ten biggest clones cover approximately 1.6% of the sample.

The data derive from a study of cytomegalovirus exposure and HLA in healthy donors (dated 2017 in TCRdb). With regard to the full study: In an earlier analysis of some 550 of the donors, roughly 300 Gb of sequence data and roughly 100 million unique TCR beta sequences from about 179 million T cells were reported. Approximately 330 gigabases of sequencing data and 70 million to 95 million unique TCR sequences made up an early release that covered fewer than 650 HLA-typed donors. The genetic ancestry cluster associated with self-reported Caucasian donors included around 76% of the approximately 410 genotyped donors. The study aimed to test whether cataloging public T cell receptors could reveal signatures of past pathogen exposure. Using immunosequencing, the study profiled T cell repertoires from fewer than 850 subjects and related those repertoires to cytomegalovirus serostatus. A separate validation cohort of roughly 130 different subjects was used in addition to the 666-subject first cohort. To predict cytomegalovirus infection status, the study combined high-throughput TCR immunosequencing, statistical association of individual TCRs with disease status, and machine learning. A later analysis re-analyzed previously published TCR beta repertoires from roughly 630 donors and added high-resolution HLA genotyping to study TCR occurrence patterns. Rather than using new phenotypic data, the later analysis identified candidate immune exposures from TCR beta sequences and from how often those sequences occurred across donors. In an earlier analysis of 500 to 650 of the donors, high-throughput TCR beta sequencing was used to judge whether each TCR beta V gene segment behaved as functional or pseudogenic. Alongside the repertoire data, information on donor age, sex, ethnicity and CMV serostatus was compiled. A later genetic analysis used genome-wide SNP genotypes for about 65% of the 666 donors, treating that subset as a discovery cohort. Every repertoire in the discovery cohort had been generated on one and the same sequencing platform. Both class I and class II loci were covered by HLA typing, at four-digit resolution. Typing coverage differed by locus: A, B, C, DRB1 and DQB1 were typed in about 629-630 donors, DQA1 in about 550, DPA1 in 606, and DPB1 in around 440. Roughly 5 DR-DQ haplotypes were handled as single units for association and clustering because linkage in the cohort was strong. Across under 500 genotyped donors of the cohort, an average of about 240,000 unique TCR beta nucleotide sequences per donor were sequenced, and approximately 17% of those sequences were non-productive.

The cohort consisted of 650 to 700 healthy bone marrow donors. At the time of sampling, every cohort member was nominally healthy, though immune exposures that went unrecorded were likely present. The donor was CMV seronegative and belonged to the group of 350 to 400 seronegative cohort members. A peripheral blood sample was provided by each donor, and peripheral blood mononuclear cells were used for TCR beta sequencing. The Qiagen DNeasy Blood Extraction Kit was used to extract genomic DNA from the blood cell samples. Results the study describes overall, beyond this receptor: CMV serostatus was the only immune exposure information available for the cohort. It was suggested by the authors that the approach could potentially be generalized to other disease states and immunological phenotypes. The presence/absence analyses assumed that sequencing depth was roughly uniform across donors, and that assumption may not be true. Several of the top co-occurrence clusters appeared to be linked to parvovirus B19, influenza, CMV and Epstein-Barr virus, according to a later analysis. In a later genetic analysis, fewer N-insertions in productive TCRs were reported among donors in an Asian-associated ancestry cluster than the approximately 710-donor mean. Because counts were too low, seventeen rarely observed V segments, including chromosome 9 orphons, were left out of the earlier analysis of a few hundred of the donors. A later analysis found that HLA-associated TCR beta chains were more clonally expanded and had lower generation probabilities than equally common non-associated chains. Linkage disequilibrium might explain the correlated functional status among segregating V segments, but an unknown experimental factor could not be excluded. A further reported finding was that TCR beta sequences accurately predicted the HLA-A and HLA-B alleles for most subjects in the first cohort. According to a later analysis, TCR association rates differed among HLA loci, with DRB1 alleles showing the most associated TCRs and HLA-C alleles showing the fewest. At a false discovery rate of 0.05, a later analysis linked under 20,000 TCR beta sequences to specific HLA alleles. In both the original and validation cohorts, the classifier was reported to diagnose cytomegalovirus status with high specificity and sensitivity. A cluster of highly shared sequence variants was judged likely to represent a technical artifact of the sequencing pipeline. A later analysis found that most CMV-associated TCR beta chains appeared HLA-restricted, with HLA associations seemingly driven largely by CMV exposure. Strong co-occurrence of HLA alleles, especially DR and DQ, made assigning TCR associations to individual alleles difficult. In this cohort, only TCR beta chains were sequenced, and detectable features were limited by the absence of alpha or paired-chain data. An earlier analysis of approximately 500 of the donors showed that most TCR beta V segments appeared in productive rearrangements either about 90% or about 30% of the time, which broadly matched IMGT annotations. A total of some 180 TCR beta chains were listed by the study as associated with cytomegalovirus. Most TCR sequences were observed very rarely across donors, whereas some public TCRs were present in many individuals. HLA typing was unavailable for some donors at each locus, so association tests used only the typed subset. V-gene and J-gene trimming of TCR beta chains was associated with a missense DCLRE1C variant in a later genetic analysis, and the association was replicated in an independent cohort. In vitro tests confirmed that a few of the cytomegalovirus-associated TCR beta chains recognize cytomegalovirus antigens.

The sequence was obtained from a woman aged 60-75 years in good health and CMV-seronegative. The specimen sequenced was PBMCs.

The nucleotide sequence is given as TGTGCCAGCTCACCACGGACTAGCGGGATAGGGGCCTACAATGAGCAGTTCTTC. This encodes CASSPRTSGIGAYNEQFF. The chain couples TRBV18 to TRBJ2-1; 12 bases in the middle match TRBD2. The CDR3 measures 18 amino acids from cysteine to phenylalanine. The DNA shown is the 54-base CDR3, in frame from base 1. V lost 1 base and J lost 2 bases, and the count of bases not matched to a germline gene is 6. As encoded in the germline V gene, CDR1 is KGHSH while CDR2 is LQKENI.